Reported below is one TCR beta chain. The antigen remains undetermined. Other DNA sequences in this sample translate to the same CDR3. The sample originates from a study of cytomegalovirus exposure and HLA in healthy donors. The CDR3 is 15 amino acids. V lost 3 bases to trimming and J lost 5 bases; unmatched junction nucleotides: 6. Germline CDR1 and CDR2: LNHNV and YYDKDF (reference sequence). Findings of the study overall: The authors later found HLA-associated TCR beta chains more clonally expanded than equally common others.

PCR involved 60 Vbeta and 13 Jbeta primers. TCRdb's table, derived via immunoSEQ multiplex PCR, lists solely in-frame clones and lacks some. The table includes 220,000 or so clones, approximately 70% detected once. The V call is TRBV15, the J call TRBJ2-7; 11 bases map to TRBD1. The receptor comes from a woman in her thirties in good health and CMV-seronegative. Sequencing was carried out using PBMCs. The CDR3 protein is CATSRDRGRLNEQYF. CDR3 in DNA: TGTGCCACCAGCAGGGACAGGGGGCGGTTAAACGAGCAGTACTTC. The variable domain in full, with the rest retrieved from reference TRBV15 and TRBJ2-7, is DAMVIQNPRYQVTQFGKPVTLSCSQTLNHNVMYWYQQKSSQAPKLLFHYYDKDFNNEADTPDNFQSRRPNTSFCFLDIRSPGLGDTAMYLCATSRDRGRLNEQYFGPGTRLTVT.